These 20 T cell receptor beta chains came from one sample sequenced in a study of T cell responses to AZD1222 COVID-19 vaccine. The method was immunoSEQ multiplex PCR; TCRdb's version includes in-frame clones alone and lacks a portion of them. The sample includes fewer than 90,000 clones, around nine tenths of them seen just once. The material was peripheral blood, obtained on day 0 of AZD1222 vaccination. These receptors all come from an adult in good health.

The rearrangement joins TRBV27 to TRBJ1-5; 7 bases align to TRBD1. The CDR3 is 17 amino acids. Germline V gene data show CDR1 as MNHEY and CDR2 as SMNVEV (reference sequence). The ends lost 3 bases at V and 1 base at J; junction bases unmatched: 9. The CDR3 here is CASSFQGGRLSNQPQHF. The CDR3 coding sequence is TGTGCCAGCAGTTTTCAGGGGGGGCGCCTAAGCAATCAGCCCCAGCATTTT.

This clone was detected only once. This chain uses TRBV3-1 (or the pseudogene TRBV3-2) with TRBJ2-3; maybe TRBD1 (6 bases). The length of the CDR3 is 14 residues. CDR1 and CDR2 (germline): LGHDT, YNNKEL (reference sequence). Trimming took off 4 bases at V and 2 bases at J, with 10 bases between the two ends. CDR3 bases: TGTGCCAGCAGCCGCCGGGACAACACAGATACGCAGTATTTT. Its protein is CASSRRDNTDTQYF.

V is TRBV25-1 and J is TRBJ1-1; 9 positions agree with TRBD1. This CDR3 contains 15 residues. The ends lost 4 bases at V and 4 bases at J; junction bases unmatched: 7. The germline V gene encodes CDR1 MGHDK and CDR2 SYGVNS. The CDR3 protein is CASSGYRGLITEAFF. Written as DNA, the CDR3 is TGTGCCAGCAGTGGTTACAGGGGGCTAATCACTGAAGCTTTCTTT.

The rearrangement links TRBV7-2 to TRBJ2-2, with D unclear. The CDR3 has 15 amino acids. In germline, CDR1 is SGHTA, CDR2 FQGNSA. V lost 5 bases, J lost 0 bases, and 10 bases lay in between. The CDR3 DNA reads as TGTGCCAGCAGCATGACCTGGGCGAACACCGGGGAGCTGTTTTTT. It specifies CASSMTWANTGELFF. Full variable domain (remainder filled in from reference TRBV7-2 and TRBJ2-2): GAGVSQSPSNKVTEKGKDVELRCDPISGHTALYWYRQSLGQGLEFLIYFQGNSAPDKSGLPSDRFSAERTGGSVSTLTIQRTQQEDSAVYLCASSMTWANTGELFFGEGSRLTVL.

The CDR3 loop is CASRPGVGNSPLHF. The DNA of the CDR3 is TGTGCCAGCAGGCCAGGGGTCGGGAATTCACCCCTCCACTTT. The chain recombines TRBV27 with TRBJ1-6, with a tentative D call TRBD1 (6 bases). Per the germline V gene, CDR1 is MNHEY and CDR2 is SMNVEV (reference sequence). The CDR3 totals 14 residues. Trimming stripped 6 bases from V and 7 bases from J, with 13 bases between.

The chain carries TRBV6-6 and TRBJ1-4, with D possibly matching TRBD1 (5 bases). Germline CDR1 MNHNY, CDR2 SVGAGI (reference sequence). This CDR3 is built from 15 residues. V gave up 3 bases and J gave up 3 bases, with 11 bases separating them. The CDR3 nucleotides read TGTGCCAGCAGTTATGGGGCTTGGCCTAATGAAAAACTGTTTTTT. Its translation is CASSYGAWPNEKLFF.

The V call is TRBV29-1, the J call TRBJ2-7; D gene ambiguous. Trimming removed 5 bases at V and 3 bases at J, with 11 bases between. CDR3 size: 12 residues. Germline CDR1 SQVTM, CDR2 ANQGSEA. CDR3 bases: TGCAGCGTTCAGGCCCCTAACTACGAGCAGTACTTC. Translating it yields CSVQAPNYEQYF.

The rearrangement links TRBV11-3 to TRBJ2-2, with D unresolved. Germline values: CDR1 SGHNT, CDR2 YENEEA. V was shortened by 4 bases and J by 8 bases, with 11 bases between the two germline ends. The length of the CDR3 is 13 residues. CDR3: CASSSPPGGELFF. The CDR3 DNA follows: TGTGCCAGCAGCTCCCCCCCTGGGGGGGAGCTGTTTTTT.

The CDR3: CAGFPGTGRYSNQPQHF. CDR3 in DNA: TGTGCCGGGTTTCCCGGGACAGGACGGTATAGCAATCAGCCCCAGCATTTT. The V call is TRBV14, the J call TRBJ1-5; TRBD1 matches at 8 bases. CDR1 is SGHDN and CDR2 is FVKESK in the germline V gene. CDR3 size: 17 residues. The J segment lost 0 bases and the V segment lost 11 bases, leaving 15 bases of the junction unmatched.

This clone was recorded a few times. The chain uses TRBV6-1 and TRBJ2-7, with D unresolved. This CDR3 has 14 residues. In germline, CDR1 is MNHNS, CDR2 SASEGT. V lost 2 bases and J lost 2, with 10 bases in between. CDR3 sequence: CASSEYPTPYEQYF. The CDR3 DNA is TGTGCCAGCAGTGAATACCCGACGCCCTACGAGCAGTACTTC.

The rearrangement uses TRBV7-2 and TRBJ2-7, with TRBD2 matching over 14 bases. Germline trimming cut 0 bases from V and 6 bases from J; bases unmatched to any gene: 4. Germline values: CDR1 SGHTA, CDR2 FQGNSA. There are 16 residues in the CDR3. The CDR3 loop reads CASSLAGLAGAAEQYF. For the CDR3, the DNA is TGTGCCAGCAGCTTAGCGGGACTAGCGGGAGCGGCCGAGCAGTACTTC.

The chain uses TRBV5-4 and TRBJ1-2; TRBD1 matches at 7 bases. Germline V gene lookup returns CDR1 SGHNT and CDR2 YYREEE (reference sequence). Trimming took 4 bases from V and 3 from J; bases not matched to a gene: 6. The CDR3 is 14 residues long. CDR3 sequence reads: CASSPTGDYYGYTF. The CDR3 region has the DNA TGTGCCAGCAGCCCTACAGGGGATTACTATGGCTACACCTTC.

The V call is TRBV5-4, the J call TRBJ2-1; TRBD1 matches at 10 bases. CDR1 is SGHNT, CDR2 YYREEE, per germline (reference sequence). This CDR3 comprises 15 residues. V lost 0 bases and J lost 4; bases outside the gene matches: 1. The CDR3 DNA is TGTGCCAGCAGCTTGGGGACAGGGGGGTACAATGAGCAGTTCTTC. Translating gives CASSLGTGGYNEQFF.

In its sample, this clone was seen once. The chain has TRBV5-1 and TRBJ1-2; D is undetermined. Germline V lookup: CDR1 SGHRS, CDR2 YFSETQ. This CDR3 spans 13 amino acids. Trimming stripped 2 bases from V and 8 bases from J, with 13 bases between. CDR3 in DNA: TGCGCCAGCAGCTTAGGCGGAATTAGCGGCTACACCTTC. Amino acids: CASSLGGISGYTF.

For the CDR3, the DNA is TGTGCCAGTACCCCCCAAGTCAAGGGCATCTATGGCTACACCTTC. It is translated as CASTPQVKGIYGYTF. The chain uses TRBV19 and TRBJ1-2; no reliable D call. CDR3 length: 15 amino acids. The germline CDR1 and CDR2 sequences are LNHDA and SQIVND (reference sequence). V was trimmed by 7 bases and J by 4 bases, leaving 19 bases between them.

The chain couples TRBV18 to TRBJ2-7; D not certain. Trimming shortened V by 5 bases and J by 0 bases, and 11 bases separated the two germline ends. This CDR3 spans 14 amino acids. The germline V gene encodes CDR1 KGHSH and CDR2 LQKENI. The CDR3 coding sequence is TGTGCCAGCTCAAGCGACACGAGCTCCTACGAGCAGTACGTC. Its protein is CASSSDTSSYEQYV.

V is TRBV10-3 and J is TRBJ2-7, with 10 bases that match TRBD1. Germline V gene lookup returns CDR1 ENHRY and CDR2 SYGVKD. The CDR3 covers 12 residues. V lost 11 bases to trimming and J lost 3 bases; unmatched junction nucleotides: 4. The CDR3 region is CASGTGVYEQYV. The CDR3 nucleotides read TGTGCCTCAGGGACAGGGGTCTACGAGCAGTACGTC.

The gene calls are TRBV6-6 and TRBJ2-7, with unresolved D. This CDR3 contains 15 residues. V lost 0 bases and J lost 0, with 9 bases in between. Germline assignment: CDR1 MNHNY and CDR2 SVGAGI (reference sequence). CDR3 loop: CASSYSYPSSYEQYV. Here the CDR3 DNA reads TGTGCCAGCAGTTACTCTTATCCGAGCTCCTACGAGCAGTACGTC.

The J gene is TRBJ2-3, the V gene TRBV4-1; 7 bases fit TRBD2. The CDR3 extends over 16 amino acids. In germline, CDR1 is MGHRA, CDR2 YSYEKL. V gave up 2 bases and J gave up 3 bases; unmatched junction bases: 8. In DNA form, the CDR3 reads TGCGCCAGCAGCCAAATCGGCCGGCGGGGGACAGATACGCAGTATTTT. This translates into CASSQIGRRGTDTQYF.

This chain links TRBV9 with TRBJ1-1; 7 bases align to TRBD1. Germline CDR1 and CDR2: SGDLS and YYNGEE. The V gene end was trimmed by 4 bases and the J gene end by 6 bases; junction bases not matched to a gene: 12. The CDR3 loop spans 15 amino acids. Here the CDR3 reads CASSPHGTAFAEAFF. The CDR3, as DNA: TGTGCCAGCAGCCCCCACGGGACAGCGTTCGCTGAAGCTTTCTTT.